The sample holds many counts of the clone carrying this TCR beta chain. The data derive from a study of regulatory T cells in long-lasting Graves disease. V was cut by 6 bases and J by 3 bases, with 12 bases left in between. The CDR3 is 14 residues long. Germline V gives CDR1 MDHEN, CDR2 SYDVKM. HTBI primers from iRepertoire and Arm-PCR of CDR3 regions yielded the TCR beta libraries. TCRdb passed the multiplex PCR reads through MiXCR, listing each CDR3 protein once. The sample lists approximately 350,000 distinct CDR3 sequences, 15% to 20% occurring once. Time point given: newly diagnosed GD, antithyroid drugs for less than 3 months. The TCR library was prepared using RNA isolated from PBMCs. The data were also submitted as part of a second study, on T cells in Graves' hyperthyroidism and ophthalmopathy. This second study notes: The majority of expanded thyroid clonotypes above 0.001 also appeared in blood.

The rearrangement joins TRBV28 to TRBJ1-5; perhaps TRBD1 as D (6 bases). The source was peripheral blood mononuclear cells (PBMCs), collected at new diagnosis, from a patient treated with antithyroid drugs. This TCR was recovered from a woman under 30 with Graves disease. The CDR3 reads CASSLRTVNQPQHF. The CDR3 DNA follows: TGTGCCAGCAGCTTGAGGACAGTCAATCAGCCCCAGCATTTT.